A single sample gave rise to the 12 T cell receptor beta chains below, sequenced in a study of T cell responses to AZD1222 COVID-19 vaccine (dated by TCRdb to about 2021). The time point label here, explained by the study, means: baseline before first vaccination. The treatment or condition label, as the study defines it: meningococcal conjugate vaccine given as trial control. The library was produced with the immunoSEQ multiplex PCR assay. TCRdb retrieved this table from immuneACCESS and kept in-frame rearrangements only. Not all clones are present; in checked studies, unresolved V genes account for under half, and no reason is known for the remainder. The sample table holds 160,000 or so clones, of which approximately 90% were seen once. The ten largest clones add up to roughly 4.5% of the sample. The sequencing here drew on peripheral blood, taken on day 0 of MenACWY control vaccination. The receptors were gathered from an adult in good health.

The chain uses TRBV3-1 (or the pseudogene TRBV3-2) and TRBJ1-4; 8 bases map to TRBD1. V shed 5 bases and J 4 bases; nucleotides not matched to a gene: 3. CDR1 is LGHDT and CDR2 is YNNKEL in the germline V gene (reference sequence). The CDR3 runs 14 residues. CDR3 DNA: TGTGCCAGCAGCAACAGGGGGGTTAATGAAAAACTGTTTTTT. Translating gives CASSNRGVNEKLFF.

J is TRBJ1-1 and V is TRBV27, with D perhaps TRBD1 (5 bases). The CDR3 runs to 15 residues. Germline-derived CDR1 and CDR2 are MNHEY and SMNVEV (reference sequence). Trimming cost V 2 bases and J 6 bases, with 16 bases left between them. The CDR3 spells CASSLLPGRRAEAFF. CDR3 DNA: TGTGCCAGCAGTTTACTACCGGGACGCAGAGCTGAAGCTTTCTTT.

This chain connects TRBV27 to TRBJ2-3; 14 nucleotides line up with TRBD2. The CDR3 has 17 residues. After removal of 0 bases from V and 6 bases from J, the junction contained 5 bases not matched to a gene. Germline lookup yields CDR1 MNHEY and CDR2 SMNVEV (reference sequence). CDR3 in amino acids: CASSLSPTSGRGDTQYF. Written as DNA, the CDR3 is TGTGCCAGCAGTTTATCACCGACTAGCGGGAGGGGGGATACGCAGTATTTT.

This clone was seen just once. The V call is TRBV10-2, the J call TRBJ2-7; perhaps TRBD1 as D (6 bases). Germline CDR1 reads WSHSY; CDR2 reads SAAADI. The V end was cut by 2 bases, the J end by 3 bases, with 8 bases between. This CDR3 has 13 residues. Here the CDR3 reads CASSETTGYEQYF. CDR3 bases: TGCGCCAGCAGTGAGACGACAGGCTACGAGCAGTACTTC.

The genes are TRBV30 and TRBJ1-2, with unresolved D. The CDR3 sequence is 13 residues long. Trimming removed 0 bases from V and 1 base from J, with 6 bases in between. Germline V gene lookup returns CDR1 GTSNPN and CDR2 SVGIG (reference sequence). The CDR3 coding sequence is TGTGCCTGGAGTGTGCGGGTTAACTATGGCTACACCTTC. Translated, it gives CAWSVRVNYGYTF.

This rearrangement joins TRBV19 to TRBJ1-6; D uncertain. Looked up from germline, CDR1 is LNHDA and CDR2 is SQIVND (reference sequence). This CDR3 comprises 13 residues. V gave up 11 bases and J gave up 8 bases, with 16 bases separating them. CDR3 sequence: CAGGPSGDSPLHF. The CDR3 nucleotides are TGTGCCGGAGGGCCGTCGGGTGATTCACCCCTCCACTTT.

This clone has only one observation. V is TRBV3-1 (or the pseudogene TRBV3-2) and J is TRBJ2-1; D gene uncertain. The germline V gene encodes CDR1 LGHDT and CDR2 YNNKEL (reference sequence). Trimming pared 4 bases from V and 7 bases from J, leaving 20 bases between. The CDR3 totals 16 residues. In DNA, the CDR3 is TGTGCCAGCAGCCCCCTTATAGGGATCACCGGGAATGAGCAGTTCTTC. This translates into CASSPLIGITGNEQFF.

As DNA, the CDR3 is TGTGCCATCAGTGAGGGTTCGTTGGGGGGGGCTCACACTGAAGCTTTCTTT. It is translated as CAISEGSLGGAHTEAFF. The chain employs TRBV10-3 and TRBJ1-1; weak D call: TRBD1 (6 bases). Trimming removed 2 bases at V and 3 bases at J, with 19 bases between. Germline V gene lookup returns CDR1 ENHRY and CDR2 SYGVKD. CDR3 length: 17 residues.

This rearrangement joins TRBV19 to TRBJ1-5; TRBD1 aligns across 8 bases. The CDR3 length is 14 residues. Germline CDR1 and CDR2: LNHDA and SQIVND (reference sequence). Unmatched junction bases numbered 3, after V lost 2 bases and J lost 6 bases. CDR3 bases: TGTGCCAGTAGTATACAGGGGGCGGGTCAGCCCCAGCATTTT. Translation gives CASSIQGAGQPQHF.

The V and J genes are TRBV6-5 and TRBJ1-5; 8 positions agree with TRBD1. The CDR3 totals 15 residues. The germline gives CDR1 MNHEY, CDR2 SVGAGI. Losses at the gene ends were 8 bases for V and 7 bases for J; bases not matched to a gene: 13. CDR3 in amino acids: CASLPRTGSYQPQHF. The CDR3 bases are TGTGCCAGCCTCCCAAGGACAGGGTCTTACCAGCCCCAGCATTTT.

This clone was counted once. This sequence joins TRBV7-2 and TRBJ2-5; 8 nucleotides match TRBD2. The CDR3 runs 14 residues. V shed 2 bases and J 7 bases; nucleotides not matched to a gene: 6. Looked up from germline, CDR1 is SGHTA and CDR2 is FQGNSA. The CDR3 nucleotides are TGTGCCAGCAGCTTAACTAGCGGCCCAGGGACCCAGTACTTC. This codes for CASSLTSGPGTQYF.

J is TRBJ1-2 and V is TRBV9, with 9 bases aligning to TRBD1. Per germline, CDR1 SGDLS and CDR2 YYNGEE. The CDR3 consists of 13 residues. Losses at the gene ends were 4 bases for V and 8 bases for J; bases not matched to a gene: 6. The CDR3 DNA sequence: TGTGCCAGCAGCCTACAGGGGGCGGAGGGCTACACCTTC. Translating gives CASSLQGAEGYTF.